This TCR beta chain appears in the sequencing data of a study of blood T cell repertoires in COVID-19. Study in general: Some COVID-19 samples were acute and others convalescent; all came from the United States, Italy and Spain. PBMCs, B-cell-depleted T cells, or T cells provided the cDNA or gDNA that made up the material.

Authors' data handling: Reference gene primer amplification in the assay estimated nucleated cell counts. Sequencing was performed with immunoSEQ multiplex PCR; in TCRdb, only in-frame clones are kept and a portion is missing. V and J calls plus clone size are reproduced from that table; the DNA served to infer D and trimming. In the table there are some 190,000 clones, around 84% of which are singletons. This CDR3 contains 17 residues. Germline CDR1 LNHNV, CDR2 YYDKDF (reference sequence). Trimming stripped 0 bases from V and 2 bases from J, with 14 bases between. V is TRBV15 and J is TRBJ2-1, with D possibly being TRBD1 (7 bases). Source material: peripheral blood. The receptor's source is a human donor in a cohort sampled during active COVID-19. The CDR3 region has the DNA TGTGCCACCAGCAGAGACGGGGGCAGGGGGGCCTACAATGAGCAGTTCTTC. This gives the protein CATSRDGGRGAYNEQFF. Combining the CDR3 with reference TRBV15 and TRBJ2-1 gives the whole variable domain DAMVIQNPRYQVTQFGKPVTLSCSQTLNHNVMYWYQQKSSQAPKLLFHYYDKDFNNEADTPDNFQSRRPNTSFCFLDIRSPGLGDTAMYLCATSRDGGRGAYNEQFFGPGTRLTVL.